Presented here are 20 T cell receptor beta chains from one specimen sequenced in a study of shared clonotypes between healthy human individuals (dated by TCRdb to the early 2020s). To prepare the library, the immunoSEQ multiplex PCR assay was applied. TCRdb re-hosts the immuneACCESS table, in-frame sequences only. Its copies lack some clones; in the studies checked, an unresolved V gene accounts for under half of them, and the cause for the rest is not known. The sample yields roughly 2.4 million clones; 90% to 97% were counted once. Of the sample, around 0.13% falls within the top ten clones. Sequenced input: naive CD4+ T cells sorted from blood. In the paper's terms, the cell subset or site label means: CD45RA+ positively selected. The receptors come from a man younger than 35 in good health.

The sample holds one count of this clone. The rearrangement uses TRBV10-1 and TRBJ1-2, with 8 bases identical to TRBD1. Losses at the gene ends were 6 bases for V and 2 bases for J; bases not matched to a gene: 8. Germline V gene lookup returns CDR1 WNHNN and CDR2 SYGVQD (reference sequence). This CDR3 has 15 residues. As DNA, the CDR3 is TGCGCCAGCAGCTCCGGACAGGGCTACAACTATGGCTACACCTTC. Residues: CASSSGQGYNYGYTF.

This clone was observed once. The chain couples TRBV19 to TRBJ2-2; D ambiguous. The CDR3 is 13 residues long. V gave up 5 bases and J gave up 6 bases, with 10 bases separating them. Germline V gene sequence: CDR1 LNHDA, CDR2 SQIVND (reference sequence). The CDR3 here is CASSLPSPGELFF. The CDR3 DNA is TGTGCCAGTAGTTTACCCTCCCCCGGGGAGCTGTTTTTT.

The chain joins TRBV19 to TRBJ1-1; TRBD1 aligns across 7 bases. Per the germline V gene, CDR1 is LNHDA and CDR2 is SQIVND (reference sequence). J lost 11 bases, V lost 3 bases, and 6 bases had no gene match. The CDR3 is 12 amino acids. CDR3 loop: CASSIPGGAAFF. In nucleotides, the CDR3 is TGTGCCAGTAGTATCCCAGGGGGAGCGGCTTTCTTT.

This chain uses TRBV7-2 with TRBJ2-5, with a possible D match to TRBD2 (5 bases). Trimming left V 3 bases short and J 5 bases short, with 13 bases between. Germline V gene data show CDR1 as SGHTA and CDR2 as FQGNSA. This CDR3 contains 14 residues. In DNA form, the CDR3 reads TGTGCCAGCAGCTTCCGGGGAGTGGGTGAGACCCAGTACTTC. Translation: CASSFRGVGETQYF.

V and J are TRBV18 and TRBJ2-3, with D unresolved. V dropped 4 bases and J dropped 0 bases, with 14 bases sitting between them. Germline V gives CDR1 KGHSH, CDR2 LQKENI. The CDR3 spans 16 residues. The CDR3 nucleotides read TGTGCCAGCTCACATACCGTCGGTGATAGCACAGATACGCAGTATTTT. Its protein product is CASSHTVGDSTDTQYF. Drawing the rest from reference TRBV18 and TRBJ2-3, the complete variable domain is NAGVMQNPRHLVRRRGQEARLRCSPMKGHSHVYWYRQLPEEGLKFMVYLQKENIIDESGMPKERFSAEFPKEGPSILRIQQVVRGDSAAYFCASSHTVGDSTDTQYFGPGTRLTVL.

V and J are TRBV18 and TRBJ1-2; D might be TRBD1 (6 bases). The CDR3 sequence is 14 residues long. The germline V and J ends were trimmed by 1 base and 6 bases, with 12 bases remaining between them. Germline assignment: CDR1 KGHSH and CDR2 LQKENI. The CDR3 nucleotides read TGTGCCAGCTCACCACTCACAGGGCTCGATGGCTACACCTTC. Protein sequence: CASSPLTGLDGYTF.

The gene calls are TRBV10-3 and TRBJ1-2; 7 nucleotides match TRBD1. V dropped 7 bases and J dropped 6; count of bases not matched to a gene: 8. This CDR3 region has 13 residues. CDR1 ENHRY and CDR2 SYGVKD come from the germline V gene. CDR3 nucleotide sequence: TGTGCCATCACCCAGGGGGTCGGGAATGGCTACACCTTC. Translating it yields CAITQGVGNGYTF.

The rearrangement links TRBV11-2 to TRBJ2-1; a possible D gene is TRBD1 (6 bases). The CDR3 has 16 amino acids. Trimming took off 5 bases at V and 5 bases at J, with 19 bases between the two ends. CDR1 is SGHAT and CDR2 is FQNNGV in the germline V gene. CDR3 DNA sequence: TGTGCCAGCAGCCCTCCCACAGGGATCAAAGACAATGAGCAGTTCTTC. It is translated as CASSPPTGIKDNEQFF.

The CDR3 coding sequence is TGTGCCACTACGGCGGGGACTGGTGGGGCCAACGTCCTGACTTTC. Residues: CATTAGTGGANVLTF. The V gene is TRBV19, the J gene TRBJ2-6, with D possibly matching TRBD2 (6 bases). CDR3 length: 15 amino acids. The V and J ends lost 10 bases and 3 bases respectively, with 16 bases between them. Germline V CDR1 and CDR2: LNHDA, SQIVND (reference sequence).

Concerning this clone itself: One end of the junction is discordant with germline, which a read error may explain. The chain combines TRBV4-1 with TRBJ2-2; no clear D. The length of the CDR3 is 14 residues. Germline lookup yields CDR1 MGHRA and CDR2 YSYEKL. The CDR3 DNA is TGCGCCAGCAGGCAAGGGCCGAACACCGGGGAGCTGTTTTTT. This gives the protein CASRQGPNTGELFF.

The CDR3 is CASSEGPRRERASPLHF. The DNA for the CDR3 is TGTGCCAGCAGCGAAGGTCCGCGTCGTGAGAGGGCATCACCCCTCCACTTT. The gene calls are TRBV21-1 and TRBJ1-6. TRBV21-1 is noted as a pseudogene. This CDR3 contains 17 residues.

A remark on this clone: Other DNA variants within this sample encode the same CDR3. The V call is TRBV4-3, the J call TRBJ2-7; TRBD1 aligns across 11 bases. The J segment lost 2 bases and the V segment lost 0 bases, leaving 0 bases of the junction unmatched. Per germline, CDR1 LGHNA and CDR2 YSLEER. CDR3 length: 15 residues. The DNA of the CDR3 is TGCGCCAGCAGCCAAGAGGGACAGGGGGCCTACGAGCAGTACTTC. Amino acids: CASSQEGQGAYEQYF.

The chain is built from TRBV6-1 and TRBJ2-5; D may correspond to TRBD1 or TRBD2 (5 bases each). The CDR3 length is 14 residues. Germline V gives CDR1 MNHNS, CDR2 SASEGT. Between the trimmed V and J ends, which lost 6 bases and 5 bases, there was a span of 16 bases. The CDR3 here is CASRRDPALETQYF. In DNA, the CDR3 is TGTGCCAGCAGACGGGACCCCGCTTTGGAGACCCAGTACTTC.

V gene TRBV2 combines with J gene TRBJ1-1, with a weak D call TRBD1 (5 bases). Germline V gives CDR1 SNHLY, CDR2 FYNNEI. V lost 5 bases to trimming and J lost 4 bases, with 14 bases between them. CDR3 length: 14 amino acids. CDR3 bases: TGTGCCAGCAGTCTGGGGACCCGGGGCACTGAAGCTTTCTTT. Encoded protein: CASSLGTRGTEAFF. Drawing the rest from reference TRBV2 and TRBJ1-1, the complete variable domain is EPEVTQTPSHQVTQMGQEVILRCVPISNHLYFYWYRQILGQKVEFLVSFYNNEISEKSEIFDDQFSVERPDGSNFTLKIRSTKLEDSAMYFCASSLGTRGTEAFFGQGTRLTVV.

The chain combines TRBV5-1 with TRBJ2-3, with no clear D. V was cut by 0 bases and J by 2 bases, with 22 bases left in between. The CDR3 totals 19 residues. The germline V gene encodes CDR1 SGHRS and CDR2 YFSETQ. The CDR3 sequence: CASSLVYPGGTRLTDTQYF. CDR3 DNA sequence: TGCGCCAGCAGCTTGGTATATCCAGGCGGCACTCGCCTCACAGATACGCAGTATTTT.

The chain uses TRBV5-4 and TRBJ2-3, with D possibly matching TRBD1 (6 bases). The germline V gene has CDR1 SGHNT and CDR2 YYREEE (reference sequence). This CDR3 is built from 13 residues. V was cut by 0 bases and J by 7 bases, with 9 bases left in between. The CDR3: CASSLADSNTQYF. In nucleotides, the CDR3 is TGTGCCAGCAGCTTGGCGGACAGTAATACGCAGTATTTT.

This rearrangement joins TRBV11-2 to TRBJ1-6; D gene ambiguous. The CDR3 is made up of 15 amino acids. The ends were cut back, 1 base at V and 18 bases at J, with 22 bases in the middle. Germline CDR1 reads SGHAT; CDR2 reads FQNNGV. CDR3 sequence reads: CASSLVTGQVTIAHF. In DNA form, the CDR3 reads TGTGCCAGCAGCTTAGTAACCGGGCAGGTAACAATAGCCCACTTT.

The chain carries TRBV2 and TRBJ1-2; D remains ambiguous. With 4 bases removed from V and 4 bases from J, the gap between germline ends came to 16 bases. Germline CDR1 SNHLY, CDR2 FYNNEI. There are 15 residues in the CDR3. This CDR3 reads CASSGDVLTFYGYTF. CDR3 nucleotides: TGTGCCAGCAGTGGTGACGTCCTCACCTTCTATGGCTACACCTTC.

This clone was observed a handful of times. Additional DNA sequences in this sample encode the identical CDR3. This chain connects TRBV7-2 to TRBJ2-6; 7 bases match TRBD1. Per germline, CDR1 SGHTA and CDR2 FQGNSA. V lost 5 bases and J lost 1; bases outside the gene matches: 2. The CDR3 length is 15 residues. The CDR3, as DNA: TGTGCCAGCAGCCCAGGGGGTTCTGGGGCCAACGTCCTGACTTTC. Its protein is CASSPGGSGANVLTF.

V gene TRBV30 combines with J gene TRBJ1-5; 12 bases agree with TRBD1. The length of the CDR3 is 17 residues. V dropped 1 base and J dropped 5; count of bases not matched to a gene: 9. CDR1 and CDR2 from the germline V gene are GTSNPN and SVGIG (reference sequence). CDR3 sequence: CAWSGTLGQGAHQPQHF. Here the CDR3 DNA reads TGTGCCTGGAGTGGCACCCTGGGACAGGGGGCACATCAGCCCCAGCATTTT. Using reference TRBV30 and TRBJ1-5 for the parts outside the CDR3, the full variable domain is SQTIHQWPATLVQPVGSPLSLECTVEGTSNPNLYWYRQAAGRGLQLLFYSVGIGQISSEVPQNLSASRPQDRQFILSSKKLLLSDSGFYLCAWSGTLGQGAHQPQHFGDGTRLSIL.